The present entry profiles one TCR beta chain with its context. The antigen it recognizes is unknown. Nothing much larger sits one base from this clone, and base qualities are not available. The data were obtained in a study of T cell responses to AZD1222 COVID-19 vaccine (dated by TCRdb to about 2021). Looking at the study overall: TCR sequencing covered approximately 230 trial participants: 207 given two doses of AZD1222 and about 26 given two doses of MenACWY control vaccine. Trial participants were enrolled by age into subgroups of 18-55, 56-69 and 70-plus years, and around 140, 26 and 57 TCR-sequenced participants, respectively, were included in these subgroups. What the authors observed across the whole study: Conclusions about previously exposed vaccinees were limited because only a handful of AZD1222 recipients were SARS-CoV-2 seropositive at baseline. Nearly half of unique spike-specific TCRs reportedly recognized epitopes outside regions mutated in the B.1.351 and B.1.1.7 variants. Participants were mostly white British, with more females than males. The authors suggested clonal diversity may have been underestimated. The vaccine-associated CD4 TCRs covered the entire spike protein, and the dominant responses fell in regions 160-218 and 743-854. A significant rise in spike-specific TCR breadth and depth was observed after two AZD1222 doses relative to day 0 and relative to MenACWY recipients. Because no samples from the day 14 peak response were available, repertoires could be characterized only after the peak T cell response. In the small 56-69-year group, the increase in depth fell short of significance, most likely because of low power.

The CDR3 regions of human TCRbeta chains were subjected to immunosequencing. The original methods were these. TCRs in the repertoires were matched against a reference library of SARS-CoV-2-specific TCRs that had been generated with the MIRA antigen-specificity platform. Breadth was defined as the fraction of unique TCRs that were SARS-CoV-2-associated. Depth was defined as the fraction of total T cells that were SARS-CoV-2-associated. Each spike-specific TCR was assigned to its reactive spike region and to a CD4 or CD8 class using the MIRA data. Log10-transformed breadth and depth values were compared by one-way ANOVA with Sidak's multiple comparisons tests. TCRdb holds this immuneACCESS table with in-frame rearrangements only. Some clones are missing; in checked studies, unresolved V genes explain under half, and the rest has no known cause. From that table come the V and J calls and clone size; the DNA was used to work out D and trimming. The sample table holds some 200,000 clones, of which about 92% were seen once. The ten largest clones take up about 1% of the sample.

The CDR3 goes from the cysteine to the phenylalanine over 15 residues. Only the CDR3 part of the read is kept: 45 bases, read in frame from the first base. V loses 0 bases, J loses 5 bases, and the germline ends lie 11 bases apart. CDR1 SGHDT and CDR2 YYEEEE are derived from the germline V gene. In the paper's terms, the time point label means: baseline before first vaccination. The label giving this sample's treatment or condition can be read as: meningococcal conjugate vaccine given as trial control. Vaccinee samples came from UK trials COV001 and COV002, including a single-blind randomized controlled phase 2/3 trial of AZD1222 (ChAdOx1 nCoV-19) in healthy adults. For TCRbeta chain sequencing, PBMC samples were collected from trial participants at day 0 and at day 28 after the second dose.

The material was peripheral blood, obtained on day 0 of MenACWY control vaccination. The chain couples TRBV5-6 to TRBJ2-2; the best D guess is TRBD1, with 6 bases matching. The clonotype originates from an adult in good health. The encoded CDR3 is CASSLVPGQTGELFF. The bases are TGTGCCAGCAGCTTGGTTCCCGGACAGACCGGGGAGCTGTTTTTT.